The 2 T cell receptor beta chains in this list originate from one sample, sequenced in a study of T cells in Graves' hyperthyroidism and ophthalmopathy (dated by TCRdb to the late 2010s). The method behind the library was multiplex PCR. Sequencing used an Illumina HiSeq 2000. TCR beta CDR3 regions were amplified from RNA transcripts. The first round of RT-PCR for the TCR CDR3 was performed with the HTBI primer set and the Qiagen OneStep RT-PCR kit. TCRdb handled the public reads itself, with Q25 trimming in fastp and clone calling in MiXCR, and kept productive beta chains. Rows with one shared CDR3 protein collapse into an entry with the most common genes and DNA. Within this sample are around 500,000 distinct CDR3 sequences, with about an eighth of them counted one time only. 17% of the sample rests with the top ten. The source material was blood. These TCRs come from a woman in her late teens or twenties with Graves' hyperthyroidism.

In regard to this clonotype: This may come from a read error, since a much larger clone is one base off. The chain employs TRBV5-1 and TRBJ1-1; TRBD1 is a possible D gene (6 bases). CDR1 SGHRS and CDR2 YFSETQ come from the germline V gene. This CDR3 comprises 15 residues. As DNA, the CDR3 is TGTGCCAGCAGCCCGGGACACGGAAATTACCGTGAATCTTTCTTT. Protein product: CASSPGHGNYRESFF. Based on the CDR3 plus reference TRBV5-1 and TRBJ1-1, the full variable domain is KAGVTQTPRYLIKTRGQQVTLSCSPISGHRSVSWYQQTPGQGLQFLFEYFSETQRNKGNFPGRFSGRQFSNSRSEMNVSTLELGDSALYLCASSPGHGNYRESFFGQGTRLTVV.

The rearrangement joins TRBV11-2 to TRBJ2-3, with TRBD2 matching over 10 bases. Trimming removed 1 base from V and 3 bases from J; junction bases left unmatched: 7. The germline V gene has CDR1 SGHAT and CDR2 FQNNGV. The CDR3 has 17 amino acids. CDR3 amino acids: CASSLVGAGGRTDTQYF. The CDR3 DNA is TGTGCCAGCAGCTTAGTAGGAGCGGGAGGGCGGACAGATACGCAGTATTTT.